These 10 T cell receptor beta chains were sequenced from one sample in a study of long-term antiretroviral therapy in people with HIV. Investigators performed immunoSEQ version v3.0 at survey level. Assay used: immunoSEQ multiplex PCR; TCRdb lists only in-frame clones, some missing. Of thousands of clones in the sample, approximately 85% were seen once. This material consisted of unsorted PBMCs, taken 3.7 years after starting antiretroviral therapy. Receptors were obtained from a woman aged 45-65 years with HIV.

This clone was seen a handful of times. V is TRBV13 and J is TRBJ1-2; no clear D gene. V was trimmed by 1 base and J by 8 bases, leaving 8 bases between them. The germline CDR1 and CDR2 sequences are PRHDT and FYEKMQ (reference sequence). This CDR3 has 12 residues. CDR3 protein: CASSLAERGYTF. In nucleotides, the CDR3 is TGTGCCAGCAGCTTAGCCGAGCGGGGCTACACCTTC.

CDR3 in amino acids: CAAGPNTGELFF. CDR3 bases: TGTGCGGCAGGGCCTAACACCGGGGAGCTGTTTTTT. The J gene is TRBJ2-2, the V gene TRBV27, with D possibly matching TRBD1 (5 bases). The length of the CDR3 is 12 residues. CDR1 MNHEY and CDR2 SMNVEV come from the germline V gene (reference sequence).

The V and J genes are TRBV14 and TRBJ2-5; 8 nucleotides agree with TRBD2. The CDR3 runs 16 residues. With V trimmed by 1 base and J by 5 bases, 9 bases remained unmatched. Per germline, CDR1 SGHDN and CDR2 FVKESK. The chain's CDR3 is CASSQVLGLERETQYF. The CDR3 bases are TGTGCCAGCAGCCAAGTCTTGGGACTAGAGAGGGAGACCCAGTACTTC. Supplemented by reference TRBV14 and TRBJ2-5, the full variable domain reads EAGVTQFPSHSVIEKGQTVTLRCDPISGHDNLYWYRRVMGKEIKFLLHFVKESKQDESGMPNNRFLAERTGGTYSTLKVQPAELEDSGVYFCASSQVLGLERETQYFGPGTRLLVL.

This chain connects TRBV7-9 to TRBJ2-7; perhaps TRBD2 as D (6 bases). Germline V lookup: CDR1 SEHNR, CDR2 FQNEAQ (reference sequence). Trimming removed 6 bases at V and 4 bases at J, with 19 bases between. The CDR3 contains 15 residues. The CDR3 region is CASSSAGTGDYEQYF. The CDR3 DNA follows: TGTGCCAGCAGTTCCGCAGGGACGGGGGATTACGAGCAGTACTTC.

The CDR3 protein is CASSLERGQNYGYTF. In DNA, the CDR3 is TGTGCCAGCAGCTTGGAAAGGGGACAGAACTATGGCTACACCTTC. The chain employs TRBV7-9 and TRBJ1-2, with 7 bases fitting TRBD1. Looked up from germline, CDR1 is SEHNR and CDR2 is FQNEAQ (reference sequence). CDR3 length: 15 amino acids. J was trimmed by 2 bases and V by 3 bases; bases with no gene match: 6.

The gene calls are TRBV7-9 and TRBJ2-1; 7 bases are shared with TRBD1. Germline loops: CDR1 SEHNR, CDR2 FQNEAQ (reference sequence). This CDR3 comprises 15 residues. V lost 5 bases, J lost 6 bases, and 10 bases stayed unmatched. This CDR3 is CASSQGGWMVNEQFF. The CDR3 DNA reads TGTGCCAGCAGCCAAGGGGGCTGGATGGTCAATGAGCAGTTCTTC.

In its sample, this clone was seen once. J is TRBJ2-1 and V is TRBV19; possibly TRBD2 for D (6 bases). Trimming took off 8 bases at V and 5 bases at J, with 19 bases between the two ends. Germline CDR1 and CDR2: LNHDA and SQIVND (reference sequence). CDR3 length: 15 amino acids. Here the CDR3 DNA reads TGTGCCAGTTCCCCAGGCGGGACCTGGGACAATGAGCAGTTCTTC. Protein: CASSPGGTWDNEQFF.

The table lists this clone with a few counts. The V call is TRBV7-9, the J call TRBJ2-7; D may be TRBD1 (6 bases). The V end lost 4 bases, the J end lost 7 bases, and 17 bases lay between the germline ends. From germline, CDR1 is SEHNR and CDR2 FQNEAQ (reference sequence). The CDR3 is 14 amino acids. The CDR3 reads CASSSSHRVGEQYF. CDR3 nucleotide sequence: TGTGCCAGCAGCTCGAGCCACAGGGTGGGGGAGCAGTACTTC.

The table lists this clone with a few counts. The chain uses TRBV27 and TRBJ1-5, with TRBD1 matching 8 bases. The CDR3 contains 15 residues. Germline loops: CDR1 MNHEY, CDR2 SMNVEV (reference sequence). V shed 3 bases, J shed 1 base, and the junction held 2 bases outside the gene matches. CDR3 sequence: CASSLGTGSNQPQHF. The CDR3, as DNA: TGTGCCAGCAGTTTGGGGACAGGCAGCAATCAGCCCCAGCATTTT.

The chain joins TRBV27 to TRBJ2-1; TRBD2 matches 12 bases. Germline V gene lookup returns CDR1 MNHEY and CDR2 SMNVEV (reference sequence). The J segment lost 5 bases and the V segment lost 3 bases, leaving 2 bases of the junction unmatched. The CDR3 is made up of 15 amino acids. CDR3 bases: TGTGCCAGCAGTTTCCGACTAGCGGGGGACAATGAGCAGTTCTTC. This translates into CASSFRLAGDNEQFF.